Detailed here is one T cell receptor beta chain. CDR1 SGHNT and CDR2 YYREEE come from the germline V gene (reference sequence). V lost 0 bases and J 5 bases, leaving 14 bases between the germline ends. The CDR3 has 15 residues. The sample originates from a study of shared clonotypes between healthy human individuals. Across the study: The cohort had two women and three men, ages 18 to 49. Each donor's CD8 memory used one plate, CD8 naive two, each CD4 subset three.

Profiled with immunoSEQ multiplex PCR; TCRdb holds only in-frame clones, not every one. Counted here are some 1 million clones, around 74% occurring once; the ten biggest clones make up approximately 1.5%. Sequenced sample: memory CD4+ T cells sorted from blood. Subset reported: CD45RA-negative fraction. This sequence originates from a man younger than 35 in good health. V and J are TRBV5-4 and TRBJ1-2; D might be TRBD1 (6 bases). The CDR3 here is CASSLVRGLSYGYTF. The CDR3, as DNA: TGTGCCAGCAGCTTGGTCCGGGGGCTTTCGTATGGCTACACCTTC.